A single T cell receptor (beta chain) is shown here with its context. Its antigen is not identified. The sample is drawn from a study of CD8+CD57+ T cells in acquired aplastic anemia. Study details: Average DNA yield from sorted CD4+ and CD8+ cells was around 3.2 ug.

Trimming left V 7 bases short and J 10 bases short, with 11 bases between. Germline CDR1 SQVTM, CDR2 ANQGSEA. The CDR3 covers 10 residues. The study, taken as a whole, reports: Common to patients and controls were roughly 30 CD8+ CDR3 sequences.

Patients picked for sequencing had shown CD8+CD57+ cell expansion detected by flow cytometry. According to the study, genomic DNA was the template for TCR beta VDJ and CDR3 profiling. In TCRdb, the reads were re-called with MiXCR into one record per CDR3 protein. Of about 180,000 distinct CDR3 sequences listed, approximately 52% are singletons. Sequencing used sorted CD4+, CD8+, or CD8+CD57+ T cells (not recorded which) from PBMCs. The chain joins TRBV29-1 to TRBJ2-1; D perhaps matches TRBD2 (6 bases). The TCR comes from a human donor with aplastic anemia. The CDR3 spells CSGRGYEQFF. The CDR3 coding sequence is TGCAGCGGGAGGGGTTACGAGCAGTTCTTC.